This T cell receptor (beta chain) was recorded in a study of OX40 agonist ivuxolimab in advanced cancers. The method was immunoSEQ multiplex PCR; TCRdb's version includes in-frame clones alone and lacks a portion of them. The data contain 77,000 or so clones, about 89% of them singletons. The CDR3 runs to 15 residues. V shed 7 bases and J shed 1 base, with 14 bases lying between them. Germline values: CDR1 MNHNS, CDR2 SASEGT. This sequence was found in an adult with an advanced solid tumor such as melanoma, head and neck, liver or kidney cancer. The gene calls are TRBV6-1 and TRBJ1-3, with D unresolved. The sequencing used CD4+ or CD8+ T cells sorted from blood, collected in a trial of the OX40 agonist ivuxolimab. In nucleotides, the CDR3 is TGTGCCAGCATAGCCCCTAAGGGATCTGGAAACACCATATATTTT. Translation gives CASIAPKGSGNTIYF.